A single sample is the source of the 17 T cell receptor beta chains below, sequenced in a study of T cell responses to AZD1222 COVID-19 vaccine. The protocol was immunoSEQ multiplex PCR, while the TCRdb copy is restricted to in-frame clones and leaves out a portion. Of fewer than 300,000 clones in the sample, approximately 93% were seen once. Sample: peripheral blood, taken on day 0 of AZD1222 vaccination. These receptor sequences come from an adult in good health.

The V and J genes are TRBV18 and TRBJ1-1; 8 bases fit TRBD1. J gave up 4 bases and V 3 bases, and 7 bases lay outside the gene matches. The CDR3 consists of 15 residues. In germline, CDR1 is KGHSH, CDR2 LQKENI. CDR3 nucleotides: TGTGCCAGCTCACCCGGCGGACAGGGCGGCACTGAAGCTTTCTTT. It specifies CASSPGGQGGTEAFF.

The gene calls are TRBV10-2 and TRBJ1-6; tentative D call: TRBD1 (6 bases). Per germline, CDR1 WSHSY and CDR2 SAAADI. Deletions cut 10 bases from V and 9 bases from J, with 22 bases between. This CDR3 spans 15 amino acids. The CDR3 protein is CATLAWGADGSPLHF. As DNA, the CDR3 is TGCGCCACTTTGGCGTGGGGGGCGGACGGTTCACCCCTCCACTTT.

V is TRBV5-1 and J is TRBJ1-1; 11 bases align to TRBD1. The germline V gene has CDR1 SGHRS and CDR2 YFSETQ. This CDR3 spans 15 amino acids. Trimming removed 0 bases from V and 7 bases from J; junction bases left unmatched: 5. The CDR3 DNA sequence: TGCGCCAGCAGCTTGGGAGGACAGGGGGCAAGTGAAGCTTTCTTT. It is translated as CASSLGGQGASEAFF.

The V and J genes are TRBV6-5 and TRBJ2-7, with D possibly being TRBD1 (6 bases). Germline V gene data show CDR1 as MNHEY and CDR2 as SVGAGI. Trimming removed 4 bases at V and 3 bases at J, with 13 bases between. The CDR3 totals 14 residues. As DNA, the CDR3 is TGTGCCAGCAGTTCATGGGGGCTTAACTACGAGCAGTACTTC. This gives the protein CASSSWGLNYEQYF.

The V and J genes are TRBV10-1 and TRBJ2-5; 13 bases agree with TRBD2. From germline, CDR1 is WNHNN and CDR2 SYGVQD (reference sequence). V dropped 3 bases and J dropped 3; count of bases not matched to a gene: 4. The CDR3 runs 16 residues. Here the CDR3 DNA reads TGCGCCAGCAGTGAAGGACTAGCGGGGGCCGAAGAGACCCAGTACTTC. Its protein is CASSEGLAGAEETQYF.

The chain joins TRBV5-8 to TRBJ2-2; D tentatively fits TRBD1 or TRBD2 (5 bases each). The germline V gene has CDR1 SGHTS and CDR2 YDEGEE. The CDR3 length is 13 residues. Between the trimmed V and J ends, which lost 7 bases and 7 bases, there was a span of 14 bases. CDR3 in DNA: TGTGCCAGCGGGGGAATGGGGATCGGGGAGCTGTTTTTT. Translation: CASGGMGIGELFF.

This chain uses TRBV5-1 with TRBJ2-1; the match to TRBD1 covers 8 bases. CDR1 SGHRS and CDR2 YFSETQ come from the germline V gene. After removal of 7 bases from V and 9 bases from J, the junction contained 12 bases not matched to a gene. The CDR3 length is 14 residues. The CDR3 DNA reads TGCGCCAGCGCTCGCGGACAGGGTATGAGTGAGCAGTTCTTC. Translated: CASARGQGMSEQFF.

J is TRBJ1-2 and V is TRBV10-1; the D gene is possibly TRBD1 (5 bases). The CDR3 loop spans 13 amino acids. With 0 bases removed from V and 8 bases from J, the gap between germline ends came to 10 bases. Germline CDR1 WNHNN, CDR2 SYGVQD (reference sequence). The CDR3 DNA reads as TGCGCCAGCAGTGAGTCCGGGACCTGGGGCTACACCTTC. Encoded protein: CASSESGTWGYTF.

This chain links TRBV7-9 with TRBJ1-5; 10 bases agree with TRBD1. Germline values: CDR1 SEHNR, CDR2 FQNEAQ (reference sequence). Trimming removed 5 bases from V and 4 bases from J; junction bases left unmatched: 2. The CDR3 contains 14 residues. CDR3 protein: CASSTGQGNQPQHF. CDR3 sequence (DNA): TGTGCCAGCAGCACGGGACAGGGGAATCAGCCCCAGCATTTT.

The rearrangement uses TRBV12-2 and TRBJ1-4. TRBV12-2 corresponds to a pseudogene. The CDR3 totals 15 residues. CDR3 amino acids: CASRLVQGKNEKLFF. The DNA for the CDR3 is TGTGCAAGTCGCTTAGTTCAAGGGAAGAATGAAAAACTGTTTTTT.

The rearrangement links TRBV28 to TRBJ1-1; the match to TRBD1 covers 7 bases. The CDR3 spans 14 residues. The germline gives CDR1 MDHEN, CDR2 SYDVKM. The junction had 8 bases not matched to a gene; V was cut back by 6 bases and J by 4 bases. The CDR3 sequence is CASSLGGWGTEAFF. The DNA of the CDR3 is TGTGCCAGCAGCCTAGGGGGCTGGGGCACTGAAGCTTTCTTT.

The CDR3 DNA sequence: TGTGCCAGCAGTGATGCCCAGGGGGCGATCGATTCACCCCTCCACTTT. As protein: CASSDAQGAIDSPLHF. The genes are TRBV2 and TRBJ1-6; TRBD1 matches at 8 bases. J gave up 8 bases and V 3 bases, and 9 bases lay outside the gene matches. The germline gives CDR1 SNHLY, CDR2 FYNNEI. The length of the CDR3 is 16 residues.

The chain couples TRBV20-1 to TRBJ2-7; no clear D. The CDR3 is made up of 11 amino acids. V shed 7 bases and J shed 5 bases, with 12 bases lying between them. From germline, CDR1 is DFQATT and CDR2 SNEGSKA (reference sequence). DNA for the CDR3: TGCAGTGTCAATCAGGCCCACGAGCAGTACTTC. Its translation is CSVNQAHEQYF.

The V and J genes are TRBV5-5 and TRBJ1-5, with TRBD1 matching 9 bases. Germline values: CDR1 SGHKS, CDR2 YYEKEE (reference sequence). The CDR3 contains 15 residues. V dropped 4 bases and J dropped 1; count of bases not matched to a gene: 3. CDR3 bases: TGTGCCAGCAGCCCCGGACAGGGGAGCAATCAGCCCCAGCATTTT. This sequence encodes CASSPGQGSNQPQHF.

V is TRBV4-2 and J is TRBJ1-2; D is perhaps TRBD1 (6 bases). Germline CDR1 is LGHNA and CDR2 is YNFKEQ. There are 16 residues in the CDR3. The V gene lost 1 base and the J gene lost 3 bases, with 15 bases spanning the gap. The CDR3 nucleotides read TGTGCCAGCAGCCAAGGAGGGACGGGGGCGTACTATGGCTACACCTTC. Translation: CASSQGGTGAYYGYTF.

This clone was observed a few times. V usage is TRBV12-3 or TRBV12-4 and J usage is TRBJ1-2; D gene uncertain. V lost 5 bases and J lost 6, with 13 bases in between. The CDR3 is 13 residues long. The CDR3 spells CASSVFPGDGYTF. The CDR3, as DNA: TGTGCCAGCAGTGTTTTCCCCGGGGATGGCTACACCTTC.

J is TRBJ2-1 and V is TRBV4-2; D call uncertain. Germline assignment: CDR1 LGHNA and CDR2 YNFKEQ. The length of the CDR3 is 13 residues. The V and J ends lost 1 base and 12 bases respectively, with 13 bases between them. The chain's CDR3 is CASSQGRVAGQFF. CDR3 nucleotides: TGTGCCAGCAGCCAAGGGCGAGTGGCTGGGCAGTTCTTC.